This TCR beta chain was recovered during a study of cytomegalovirus exposure and HLA in healthy donors. About the research overall: Samples from HLA-typed donors yielded some 85 million unique TCRs in an early data release.

Both 60 Vbeta primers and 13 Jbeta primers went into the PCR. Assay used: immunoSEQ multiplex PCR; TCRdb lists only in-frame clones, some missing. Found here are more than 70,000 clones, over 60% of them singletons; the top ten hold approximately 5.3%. Donors showed nominal health when sampled, although they likely had unrecorded immune exposures. A note on this clone: Its cognate antigen is unknown.

General study points: It was in a later analysis that TCR association rates were seen to vary by HLA locus, highest for DRB1 and lowest for HLA-C.

Sequencing input: PBMCs. The receptor comes from a man aged 30 to 39 in good health and CMV-seropositive.

The CDR3, as DNA: TGTGCCAGCAGCTTACCTACAGGGAGAGGTGAAAAACTGTTTTTT. It yields the protein CASSLPTGRGEKLFF. This rearrangement joins TRBV28 to TRBJ1-4; maybe TRBD1 (6 bases). This CDR3 is 15 amino acids long. Trimming shortened V by 6 bases and J by 7 bases, and 18 bases separated the two germline ends. Germline V CDR1 and CDR2: MDHEN, SYDVKM.